These 15 T cell receptor beta chains were all obtained from the same sample, sequenced in a study of cytomegalovirus exposure and HLA in healthy donors. Amplification used 60 Vbeta primers and 13 Jbeta primers. The repertoire was sequenced with immunoSEQ multiplex PCR; TCRdb's copy has only in-frame clones and lacks some. Of approximately 130,000 clones in the sample, approximately 87% were seen once. The material sequenced was PBMCs. Receptors originate from a man aged 35 to 55 in good health and CMV-seronegative.

The chain links TRBV27 to TRBJ2-7, with TRBD2 as a possible D gene (5 bases). The germline CDR1 and CDR2 sequences are MNHEY and SMNVEV (reference sequence). This CDR3 comprises 11 residues. V shed 8 bases and J shed 3 bases, with 8 bases lying between them. The CDR3 here is CASGRGYEQYF. CDR3 in DNA: TGTGCCAGCGGGAGAGGCTACGAGCAGTACTTC.

In the case of this clone: Other nucleotide sequences from this sample produce the same CDR3. The chain is built from TRBV7-8 and TRBJ1-5; TRBD1 is a possible D gene (5 bases). The germline CDR1 and CDR2 sequences are SGHVS and FQNEAQ. V was clipped by 5 bases and J by 0 bases, with 11 bases between them. This CDR3 contains 15 residues. The CDR3 protein is CASSRGGYSNQPQHF. DNA for the CDR3: TGTGCCAGCAGCCGTGGGGGGTATAGCAATCAGCCCCAGCATTTT.

This chain connects TRBV29-1 to TRBJ1-3; TRBD1 might be the D (6 bases). The V gene lost 4 bases and the J gene lost 2 bases, with 9 bases spanning the gap. The CDR3 sequence is 13 residues long. Germline CDR1 SQVTM, CDR2 ANQGSEA. The CDR3 loop is CSVVPGAGNTIYF. The CDR3 nucleotides read TGCAGCGTTGTCCCAGGGGCTGGAAACACCATATATTTT.

V gene TRBV5-1 combines with J gene TRBJ1-5, with a weak D call TRBD1 (6 bases). The CDR3 extends over 15 amino acids. Deletions cut 0 bases from V and 1 base from J, with 8 bases between. Germline CDR1 and CDR2: SGHRS and YFSETQ. The CDR3 DNA sequence: TGCGCCAGCAGCTTGGCAGGACAGAGCAATCAGCCCCAGCATTTT. Its protein product is CASSLAGQSNQPQHF.

The chain has TRBV7-2 and TRBJ2-1, with TRBD2 as a possible D gene (6 bases). With 7 bases removed from V and 0 bases from J, the gap between germline ends came to 22 bases. The CDR3 spans 18 residues. The germline gives CDR1 SGHTA, CDR2 FQGNSA. This chain's CDR3 is CASTPGGKTTRSYNEQFF. In DNA, the CDR3 is TGTGCCAGCACCCCCGGGGGAAAGACTACCCGCTCCTACAATGAGCAGTTCTTC.

This clone turned up a few times. The chain has TRBV5-1 and TRBJ2-1; 12 bases match TRBD2. The ends lost 2 bases at V and 4 bases at J; junction bases unmatched: 10. The CDR3 runs to 18 residues. The germline V gene encodes CDR1 SGHRS and CDR2 YFSETQ. The CDR3 DNA reads as TGCGCCAGCAGCTTAAATCCCGGACTAGCGGGGAAGTACAATGAGCAGTTCTTC. Translation gives CASSLNPGLAGKYNEQFF.

The chain links TRBV10-3 to TRBJ2-1, with D hard to call. Germline V CDR1 and CDR2: ENHRY, SYGVKD. There are 15 residues in the CDR3. The V end lost 0 bases, the J end lost 2 bases, and 8 bases lay between the germline ends. The CDR3 region has the DNA TGTGCCATCAGTGAGTCCCTAGGCCCCTACAATGAGCAGTTCTTC. Amino acids: CAISESLGPYNEQFF.

This clone was detected only once. This sequence joins TRBV5-8 and TRBJ1-1; D ambiguous. Germline assignment: CDR1 SGHTS and CDR2 YDEGEE. The CDR3 consists of 13 residues. Between the trimmed V and J ends, which lost 2 bases and 1 base, there was a span of 6 bases. The CDR3 here is CASSFDKNTEAFF. CDR3 DNA sequence: TGTGCCAGCAGCTTCGACAAGAACACTGAAGCTTTCTTT.

This clone was counted a single time. This chain joins TRBV19 and TRBJ1-4, with D possibly being TRBD1 (6 bases). The CDR3 is made up of 13 amino acids. CDR1 and CDR2 (germline): LNHDA, SQIVND (reference sequence). The germline V and J ends were trimmed by 7 bases and 8 bases, with 14 bases remaining between them. The CDR3 bases are TGTGCCAGTATTGGCAGGGGCGGAGAAAAACTGTTTTTT. Translation: CASIGRGGEKLFF. The complete variable domain, with remaining parts taken from reference TRBV19 and TRBJ1-4, reads DGGITQSPKYLFRKEGQNVTLSCEQNLNHDAMYWYRQDPGQGLRLIYYSQIVNDFQKGDIAEGYSVSREKKESFPLTVTSAQKNPTAFYLCASIGRGGEKLFFGSGTQLSVL.

The chain is built from TRBV6-6 and TRBJ1-3; D is possibly TRBD1 (5 bases). V was trimmed by 5 bases and J by 4 bases, leaving 15 bases between them. CDR1 MNHNY and CDR2 SVGAGI come from the germline V gene (reference sequence). The CDR3 has 15 residues. DNA for the CDR3: TGTGCCAGCAGTACTCGGGACTTCGTCGGAAACACCATATATTTT. Translating it yields CASSTRDFVGNTIYF.

The gene calls are TRBV7-6 and TRBJ1-5, with TRBD1 matching 8 bases. Germline lookup yields CDR1 SGHVS and CDR2 FNYEAQ. The V segment lost 3 bases and the J segment 0 bases; nucleotides outside the gene matches: 4. The CDR3 has 16 residues. CDR3 residues: CASSFGDRFSNQPQHF. CDR3 nucleotides: TGTGCCAGCAGCTTCGGGGACAGGTTTAGCAATCAGCCCCAGCATTTT.

The chain links TRBV30 to TRBJ1-1; 10 bases line up with TRBD1. The CDR3 sequence is 14 residues long. After removal of 0 bases from V and 9 bases from J, the junction contained 7 bases not matched to a gene. Germline CDR1 and CDR2: GTSNPN and SVGIG (reference sequence). This chain's CDR3 is CAWSVNRDRGKAFF. CDR3 DNA: TGTGCCTGGAGTGTCAACCGGGACAGGGGTAAAGCTTTCTTT.

This chain connects TRBV9 to TRBJ2-3; 9 bases fit TRBD2. V was pared by 3 bases and J by 4 bases, with 0 bases of the junction left unmatched. The CDR3 has 13 residues. The germline V gene encodes CDR1 SGDLS and CDR2 YYNGEE. CDR3 sequence: CASSGLAADTQYF. The DNA for the CDR3 is TGTGCCAGCAGCGGACTAGCGGCAGATACGCAGTATTTT. Full variable domain (rest looked up from reference TRBV9 and TRBJ2-3): DSGVTQTPKHLITATGQRVTLRCSPRSGDLSVYWYQQSLDQGLQFLIQYYNGEERAKGNILERFSAQQFPDLHSELNLSSLELGDSALYFCASSGLAADTQYFGPGTRLTVL.

This clone came up a few times. This chain links TRBV5-6 with TRBJ1-4; TRBD1 might be the D (6 bases). CDR3 size: 15 residues. V lost 4 bases, J lost 7 bases, and 17 bases lay in between. The germline gives CDR1 SGHDT, CDR2 YYEEEE. The CDR3 DNA follows: TGTGCCAGCAGCGATGGGGGCAGGGGTATTGAAAAACTGTTTTTT. This sequence encodes CASSDGGRGIEKLFF. The full variable domain, completed using reference TRBV5-6 and TRBJ1-4, is DAGVTQSPTHLIKTRGQQVTLRCSPKSGHDTVSWYQQALGQGPQFIFQYYEEEERQRGNFPDRFSGHQFPNYSSELNVNALLLGDSALYLCASSDGGRGIEKLFFGSGTQLSVL.

This clone was seen just once. The rearrangement joins TRBV14 to TRBJ2-7; D uncertain. With 4 bases removed from V and 5 bases from J, the gap between germline ends came to 9 bases. The CDR3 contains 12 residues. Per germline, CDR1 SGHDN and CDR2 FVKESK. In DNA, the CDR3 is TGTGCCAGCAGCCTCTTTCCCCACGAGCAGTACTTC. Translating gives CASSLFPHEQYF.